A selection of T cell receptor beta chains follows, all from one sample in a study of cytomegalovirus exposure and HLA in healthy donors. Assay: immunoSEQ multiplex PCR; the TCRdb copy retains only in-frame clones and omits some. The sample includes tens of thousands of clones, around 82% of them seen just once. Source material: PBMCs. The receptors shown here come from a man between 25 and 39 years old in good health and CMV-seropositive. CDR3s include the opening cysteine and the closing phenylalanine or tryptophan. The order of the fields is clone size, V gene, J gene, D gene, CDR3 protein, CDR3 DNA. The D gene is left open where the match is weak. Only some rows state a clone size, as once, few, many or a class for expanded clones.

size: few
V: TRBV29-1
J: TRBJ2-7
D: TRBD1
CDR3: CSAIPGQGNEQYF
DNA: TGCAGCGCTATCCCGGGACAGGGTAACGAGCAGTACTTC

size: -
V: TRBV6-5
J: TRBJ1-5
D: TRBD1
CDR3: CASTPTGTNQPQHF
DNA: TGTGCCAGCACCCCGACAGGGACCAATCAGCCCCAGCATTTT

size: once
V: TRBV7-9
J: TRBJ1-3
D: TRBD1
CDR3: CASSLATGLPGNTIYF
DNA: TGTGCCAGCAGCTTAGCGACAGGGTTGCCTGGAAACACCATATATTTT

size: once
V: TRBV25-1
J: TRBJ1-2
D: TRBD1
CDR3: CASSGTGGGYTF
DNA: TGTGCCAGCAGTGGGACAGGGGGAGGCTACACCTTC

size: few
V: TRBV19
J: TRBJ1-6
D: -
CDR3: CASTQRQAENSPLHF
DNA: TGTGCCAGTACACAACGACAGGCAGAGAATTCACCCCTCCACTTT

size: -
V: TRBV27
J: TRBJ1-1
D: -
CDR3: CASRRTEAFF
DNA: TGTGCCAGCAGGCGGACAGAAGCTTTCTTT

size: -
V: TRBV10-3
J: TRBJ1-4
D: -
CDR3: CAIIGTPLEKLFF
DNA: TGTGCCATCATTGGGACACCTCTTGAAAAACTGTTTTTT

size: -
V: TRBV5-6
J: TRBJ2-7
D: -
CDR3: CASSPQHRSEQYF
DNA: TGTGCCAGCAGCCCCCAACATAGGAGCGAGCAGTACTTC

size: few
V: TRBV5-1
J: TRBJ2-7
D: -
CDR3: CASSLPGGSYEQYF
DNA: TGCGCCAGCAGCTTACCAGGGGGGTCCTACGAGCAGTACTTC

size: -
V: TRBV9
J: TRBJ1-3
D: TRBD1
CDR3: CASSPRDRSSGNTIYF
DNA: TGTGCCAGCAGCCCCCGGGACAGGAGCTCTGGAAACACCATATATTTT

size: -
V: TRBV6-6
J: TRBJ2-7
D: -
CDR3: CASSYDVAGFYEQYF
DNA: TGTGCCAGCAGTTACGACGTGGCGGGTTTCTACGAGCAGTACTTC

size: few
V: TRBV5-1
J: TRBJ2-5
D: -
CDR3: CASSLGGGQETQYF
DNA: TGCGCCAGCAGCTTGGGAGGTGGCCAAGAGACCCAGTACTTC

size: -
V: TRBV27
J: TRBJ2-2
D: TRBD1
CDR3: CASSPTRQGGGGELFF
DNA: TGTGCCAGCAGTCCAACGAGACAGGGGGGAGGTGGGGAGCTGTTTTTT

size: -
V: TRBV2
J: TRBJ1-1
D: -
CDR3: CASLQRLNTEAFF
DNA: TGTGCCAGCCTTCAGAGGTTGAACACTGAAGCTTTCTTT

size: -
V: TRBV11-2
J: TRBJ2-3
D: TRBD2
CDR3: CASSFGLAGRADTQYF
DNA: TGTGCCAGCAGCTTCGGACTAGCGGGGCGCGCAGATACGCAGTATTTT

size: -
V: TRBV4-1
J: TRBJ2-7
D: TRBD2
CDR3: CASSPQSRGGSYEQYF
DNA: TGCGCCAGCAGCCCCCAGTCACGCGGGGGGTCCTACGAGCAGTACTTC

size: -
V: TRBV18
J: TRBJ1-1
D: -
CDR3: CASSLKGQGTEAFF
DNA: TGTGCCAGCTCACTCAAAGGACAAGGGACTGAAGCTTTCTTT